The clone carrying this T cell receptor beta chain was seen more than once but under ten times. Its antigen remains unknown. The data were obtained in a study of T cells after yellow fever vaccination. The study, taken as a whole, reports: Researchers noted that a small share of clonotypes showed up in both CD4 and CD8 compartments. Reappearance after the booster was seen for most primary-vaccination clones, at around 95% CD4 and around 88% CD8.

V was trimmed by 4 bases and J by 8 bases, leaving 20 bases between them. Looked up from germline, CDR1 is ENHRY and CDR2 is SYGVKD. CDR3 length: 15 amino acids. They built TCR cDNA with 5'RACE template switching, a step that put in a universal primer site and UMIs. TCRdb used MiXCR to reprocess the 5' RACE reads, holding one entry per CDR3 protein. This table holds roughly 300,000 distinct CDR3 sequences, roughly 6.8% found once. Specimen: PBMCs, collected roughly seven weeks after the first yellow fever vaccination. This chain connects TRBV10-3 to TRBJ1-2; no reliable D call. The clonotype comes from a man younger than 35 who received the YFV17D yellow fever vaccine. CDR3 loop: CAISGSVGGKGGYTF. DNA of the CDR3: TGTGCCATCAGTGGGTCAGTAGGAGGGAAGGGCGGCTACACCTTC.